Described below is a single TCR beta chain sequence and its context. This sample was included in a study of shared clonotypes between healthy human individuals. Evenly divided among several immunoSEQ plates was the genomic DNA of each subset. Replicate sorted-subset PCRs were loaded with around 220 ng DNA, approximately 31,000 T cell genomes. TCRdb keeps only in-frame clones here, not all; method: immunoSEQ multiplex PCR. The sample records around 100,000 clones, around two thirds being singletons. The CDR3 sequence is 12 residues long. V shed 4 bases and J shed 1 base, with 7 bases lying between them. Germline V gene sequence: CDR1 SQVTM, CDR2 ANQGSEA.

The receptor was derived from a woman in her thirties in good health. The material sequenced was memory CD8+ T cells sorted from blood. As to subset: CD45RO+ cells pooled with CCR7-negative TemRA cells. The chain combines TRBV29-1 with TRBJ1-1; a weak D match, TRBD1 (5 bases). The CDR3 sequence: CSVVGGNTEAFF. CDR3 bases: TGCAGCGTTGTCGGGGGGAACACTGAAGCTTTCTTT. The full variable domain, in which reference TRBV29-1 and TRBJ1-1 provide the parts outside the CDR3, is SAVISQKPSRDICQRGTSLTIQCQVDSQVTMMFWYRQQPGQSLTLIATANQGSEATYESGFVIDKFPISRPNLTFSTLTVSNMSPEDSSIYLCSVVGGNTEAFFGQGTRLTVV.